This is a list of T cell receptor beta chains from one sample in a study of molecular identifiers for immune sequencing clone quantification. Using its own MiXCR run on the PCR reads, TCRdb lists one record per CDR3 protein. The table lists approximately 550,000 distinct CDR3 sequences, 25% of them singletons, with around 0.8% in the top ten. The sequenced sample was naive CD8+ T cells from blood, with Jurkat cell RNA spiked in. These receptors were taken from a human donor in good health. Some libraries in this study had Jurkat cell RNA spiked in. Each CDR3 is given with its conserved first and last residue. The order of the fields is J gene, V gene, D gene, clone size, CDR3 protein, CDR3 DNA. The D gene is left open where the match is weak. Clone size appears in some rows only: once, few, many, or a class for an expanded clone.

J: TRBJ2-1
V: TRBV12-3/TRBV12-4
D: TRBD2
size: many
CDR3: CASSLSTSGINEQFF
DNA: TGTGCCAGCAGTTTAAGTACTAGCGGGATCAATGAGCAGTTCTTC

J: TRBJ1-1
V: TRBV6-1
D: NA
size: NA
CDR3: CASSELWGGANTEAIF
DNA: TGTGCCAGCAGTGAATTATGGGGGGGCGCGAACACTGAAGCTATCTTT

J: TRBJ2-7
V: TRBV6-2/TRBV6-3
D: TRBD1
size: many
CDR3: CASSNNDRGQYF
DNA: TGTGCCAGCAGTAATAACGACAGGGGGCAGTACTTC

J: TRBJ1-3
V: TRBV30
D: NA
size: NA
CDR3: CAWSTGPGNTIYF
DNA: TGTGCCTGGAGTACCGGGCCTGGAAACACCATATATTTT

J: TRBJ2-3
V: TRBV3-1
D: NA
size: few
CDR3: CASSQGLRLTDTQYF
DNA: TGTGCCAGCAGCCAAGGTCTTCGGTTAACAGATACGCAGTATTTT

J: TRBJ2-1
V: TRBV20-1
D: NA
size: NA
CDR3: CSAKGLCSYNEQFF
DNA: TGCAGTGCTAAGGGACTGTGCTCCTACAATGAGCAGTTCTTC

J: TRBJ1-1
V: TRBV19
D: NA
size: NA
CDR3: CASSMAGMNTEAFF
DNA: TGTGCCAGTAGTATGGCGGGAATGAACACTGAAGCTTTCTTT

J: TRBJ1-5
V: TRBV5-6
D: TRBD1
size: few
CDR3: CASSFYRGLGNQPQHF
DNA: TGTGCCAGCAGCTTTTACAGGGGGCTCGGCAATCAGCCCCAGCATTTT

J: TRBJ2-7
V: TRBV30
D: NA
size: few
CDR3: CAWKGDTYEQYF
DNA: TGTGCCTGGAAGGGGGACACCTACGAGCAGTACTTC

J: TRBJ1-5
V: TRBV5-5
D: NA
size: NA
CDR3: CASGLSGLSNQPQHF
DNA: TGTGCCAGCGGCTTATCAGGCCTGAGCAATCAGCCCCAGCATTTT

J: TRBJ2-5
V: TRBV3-1
D: NA
size: few
CDR3: CASGPLIIAGHKETQYF
DNA: TGTGCCAGTGGGCCGCTAATAATCGCGGGACACAAAGAGACCCAGTACTTC

J: TRBJ2-5
V: TRBV5-4
D: TRBD1
size: few
CDR3: CASSFGTGSQETQYF
DNA: TGTGCCAGCAGCTTCGGGACAGGGAGCCAAGAGACCCAGTACTTC

J: TRBJ2-2
V: TRBV4-3
D: NA
size: NA
CDR3: CASSQEASETGELFF
DNA: TGCGCCAGCAGCCAAGAGGCTAGCGAGACCGGGGAGCTGTTTTTT

J: TRBJ2-2
V: TRBV30
D: NA
size: many
CDR3: CAWSSVSGTGELFF
DNA: TGTGCCTGGAGTTCTGTGAGCGGGACCGGGGAGCTGTTTTTT

J: TRBJ2-2
V: TRBV5-1
D: NA
size: NA
CDR3: CASIGDYTGELFF
DNA: TGCGCCAGTATAGGGGACTACACCGGGGAGCTGTTTTTT

J: TRBJ2-7
V: TRBV20-1
D: TRBD1
size: few
CDR3: CSAGKTGGYSYEQYF
DNA: TGCAGTGCTGGGAAGACAGGGGGTTACTCCTACGAGCAGTACTTC

J: TRBJ2-1
V: TRBV7-9
D: NA
size: few
CDR3: CASSRTGDEQFF
DNA: TGTGCCAGCAGCCGCACCGGGGATGAGCAGTTCTTC

J: TRBJ1-4
V: TRBV7-9
D: NA
size: many
CDR3: CASSFVATNEKLFF
DNA: TGTGCCAGCAGCTTCGTGGCAACTAATGAAAAACTGTTTTTT

J: TRBJ2-1
V: TRBV27
D: TRBD2
size: few
CDR3: CASSYRTSGYNEQFF
DNA: TGTGCCAGCAGTTACAGGACTAGCGGTTACAATGAGCAGTTCTTC

J: TRBJ2-1
V: TRBV7-9
D: TRBD2
size: NA
CDR3: CASSWGTSGDNEQFF
DNA: TGTGCCAGCAGCTGGGGGACTAGCGGAGACAATGAGCAGTTCTTC

J: TRBJ1-2
V: TRBV12-3/TRBV12-4
D: NA
size: NA
CDR3: CASSFAVRDDYTF
DNA: TGTGCCAGCAGTTTTGCCGTGAGAGATGACTACACCTTC

J: TRBJ1-1
V: TRBV4-1
D: NA
size: many
CDR3: CASSQAPGGVPEAFF
DNA: TGCGCCAGCAGCCAAGCCCCCGGGGGGGTCCCTGAAGCTTTCTTT

J: TRBJ2-3
V: TRBV9
D: TRBD2
size: NA
CDR3: CASSGRLAGGPDTRYF
DNA: TGTGCCAGCAGCGGACGACTAGCGGGGGGGCCGGATACGCGGTATTTT

J: TRBJ2-7
V: TRBV6-2/TRBV6-3
D: NA
size: few
CDR3: CASSPTASYREQYF
DNA: TGTGCCAGCAGTCCTACCGCCTCTTACCGCGAGCAGTACTTC

J: TRBJ1-1
V: TRBV20-1
D: NA
size: NA
CDR3: CSASVYSGAVREAFF
DNA: TGCAGTGCTAGCGTCTACAGCGGTGCCGTGAGGGAAGCTTTCTTT

J: TRBJ2-7
V: TRBV4-3
D: NA
size: NA
CDR3: CASSQDWGCEQYF
DNA: TGCGCCAGCAGCCAAGATTGGGGATGCGAGCAGTACTTC

J: TRBJ2-3
V: TRBV11-2
D: TRBD1
size: many
CDR3: CASSRIQGRPDTQYF
DNA: TGTGCCAGCAGTCGAATACAGGGGCGACCAGATACGCAGTATTTT

J: TRBJ1-1
V: TRBV7-9
D: NA
size: many
CDR3: CASRIPGATEAFF
DNA: TGTGCCAGCAGGATTCCGGGAGCCACTGAAGCTTTCTTT

J: TRBJ2-6
V: TRBV12-3/TRBV12-4
D: TRBD1
size: many
CDR3: CASSSVRTGGRSGANVLTF
DNA: TGTGCCAGCAGTTCAGTTAGGACAGGGGGCCGCTCTGGGGCCAACGTCCTGACTTTC

J: TRBJ2-3
V: TRBV27
D: NA
size: NA
CDR3: CASSLRENTDTQYF
DNA: TGTGCCAGCAGTCTAAGGGAGAACACAGATACGCAGTATTTT

J: TRBJ2-7
V: TRBV4-1
D: NA
size: many
CDR3: CASSQGVRESIREQYF
DNA: TGCGCCAGCAGCCAAGGGGTCCGAGAATCCATACGGGAGCAGTACTTC

J: TRBJ2-7
V: TRBV5-8
D: NA
size: few
CDR3: CASSLKLMAYEQYF
DNA: TGTGCCAGCAGCTTGAAACTAATGGCCTACGAGCAGTACTTC

J: TRBJ2-3
V: TRBV5-6
D: TRBD2
size: NA
CDR3: CASSLGVAGGHRPQYF
DNA: TGTGCCAGCAGCTTGGGTGTAGCGGGGGGCCATCGGCCGCAGTATTTT

J: TRBJ2-1
V: TRBV5-6
D: NA
size: many
CDR3: CASTSLRTAYNEQFF
DNA: TGTGCCAGCACCTCCCTTAGGACTGCCTACAATGAGCAGTTCTTC

J: TRBJ1-2
V: TRBV28
D: TRBD1
size: many
CDR3: CASSLKTGEGDYGYTF
DNA: TGTGCCAGCAGTTTAAAAACAGGGGAGGGCGACTATGGCTACACCTTC

J: TRBJ2-7
V: TRBV20-1
D: TRBD2
size: many
CDR3: CSARDLKASGNYEQYF
DNA: TGCAGTGCTAGAGATTTGAAGGCTAGCGGGAACTACGAGCAGTACTTC

J: TRBJ2-7
V: TRBV2
D: NA
size: few
CDR3: CASSEGPMTSYEQYF
DNA: TGTGCCAGCAGTGAGGGTCCGATGACGTCCTACGAGCAGTACTTC

J: TRBJ1-1
V: TRBV12-3/TRBV12-4
D: NA
size: NA
CDR3: CTSSLTMNTEAFF
DNA: TGTACCAGCAGTTTAACCATGAACACTGAAGCTTTCTTT

J: TRBJ1-1
V: TRBV4-2
D: TRBD1
size: once
CDR3: CASSQGSSGGRTEAFF
DNA: TGTGCCAGCAGCCAAGGTTCGTCAGGGGGCCGGACTGAAGCTTTCTTT

J: TRBJ2-7
V: TRBV12-3/TRBV12-4
D: NA
size: few
CDR3: CASSDATGYGIYEQYF
DNA: TGTGCCAGCAGTGACGCAACAGGGTACGGTATCTACGAGCAGTACTTC

J: TRBJ2-7
V: TRBV7-9
D: TRBD2
size: few
CDR3: CASSRSGGGQYF
DNA: TGTGCCAGCAGCCGCTCGGGAGGGGGGCAGTACTTC

J: TRBJ2-3
V: TRBV10-3
D: NA
size: NA
CDR3: CAIGGGLTDTQYF
DNA: TGTGCCATCGGTGGTGGGCTAACAGATACGCAGTATTTT

J: TRBJ1-1
V: TRBV29-1
D: NA
size: many
CDR3: CSVDFFTEAFF
DNA: TGCAGCGTTGATTTCTTCACTGAAGCTTTCTTT

J: TRBJ2-5
V: TRBV27
D: TRBD2
size: NA
CDR3: CASSTLAGEGQETQYF
DNA: TGTGCCAGCAGTACGTTAGCGGGAGAAGGACAAGAGACCCAGTACTTC